The rows below give T cell receptor beta chains drawn from one sample of a study of cytomegalovirus exposure and HLA in healthy donors. Libraries were prepared by immunoSEQ multiplex PCR; TCRdb keeps only in-frame clonotypes and omits some of them. The sample lists 120,000 to 150,000 clones; roughly nine tenths were seen once. The sequencing input was PBMCs. These receptors were obtained from a woman aged 18-29 years in good health and CMV-seropositive. The CDR3 runs from the conserved cysteine through the conserved F or W. D genes are given only for firm matches. Only part of the rows carry a size: once, few, many, or a class if the clone is expanded.

v_call: TRBV9; clone_size: .; d_call: TRBD2; j_call: TRBJ2-1; cdr3_aa: CASSVVLTSGSDEQFF; cdr3_nt: TGTGCCAGCAGCGTAGTCCTTACTAGCGGGAGCGATGAGCAGTTCTTC
v_call: TRBV7-2; clone_size: .; d_call: .; j_call: TRBJ2-3; cdr3_aa: CASSPPFWGTRTDTQYF; cdr3_nt: TGTGCCAGCAGCCCACCTTTTTGGGGGACACGCACAGATACGCAGTATTTT
v_call: TRBV28; clone_size: .; d_call: TRBD2; j_call: TRBJ2-7; cdr3_aa: CASKGGSPNYEQYF; cdr3_nt: TGTGCCAGCAAGGGAGGGAGCCCGAACTACGAGCAGTACTTC
v_call: TRBV5-1; clone_size: .; d_call: .; j_call: TRBJ1-1; cdr3_aa: CASSLGGRWEGAFF; cdr3_nt: TGCGCCAGCAGCTTGGGGGGGCGATGGGAAGGGGCTTTCTTT
v_call: TRBV11-1; clone_size: .; d_call: TRBD1; j_call: TRBJ2-5; cdr3_aa: CASLTGVGETQYF; cdr3_nt: TGTGCCAGCCTAACAGGGGTTGGCGAGACCCAGTACTTC
v_call: TRBV5-1; clone_size: .; d_call: .; j_call: TRBJ2-7; cdr3_aa: CASSLATRYEQYF; cdr3_nt: TGCGCCAGCAGCTTGGCGACACGCTACGAGCAGTACTTC
v_call: TRBV6-5; clone_size: once; d_call: TRBD1; j_call: TRBJ2-1; cdr3_aa: CASSPPTGGEQFF; cdr3_nt: TGTGCCAGCAGCCCACCGACAGGGGGCGAGCAGTTCTTC
v_call: TRBV7-2; clone_size: .; d_call: .; j_call: TRBJ2-1; cdr3_aa: CASSLAPQHSYNEQFF; cdr3_nt: TGTGCCAGCAGCTTAGCACCACAACATTCCTACAATGAGCAGTTCTTC
v_call: TRBV2; clone_size: .; d_call: .; j_call: TRBJ1-5; cdr3_aa: CASRAPGTGIQPQHF; cdr3_nt: TGTGCCAGCAGAGCACCAGGTACTGGTATTCAGCCCCAGCATTTT
v_call: TRBV9; clone_size: .; d_call: .; j_call: TRBJ2-7; cdr3_aa: CASSVLGEAYEQYF; cdr3_nt: TGTGCCAGCAGCGTGCTGGGGGAGGCCTACGAGCAGTACTTC
v_call: TRBV27; clone_size: .; d_call: TRBD1; j_call: TRBJ2-7; cdr3_aa: CASSLLPGTGGEQYF; cdr3_nt: TGTGCCAGCAGTTTATTGCCCGGGACAGGGGGCGAGCAGTACTTC
v_call: TRBV19; clone_size: .; d_call: .; j_call: TRBJ1-1; cdr3_aa: CASKQGAAAFF; cdr3_nt: TGTGCCAGTAAGCAGGGCGCTGCGGCTTTCTTT
v_call: TRBV5-1; clone_size: .; d_call: TRBD2; j_call: TRBJ2-5; cdr3_aa: CASSELAVRQETQYF; cdr3_nt: TGCGCCAGCAGCGAACTAGCGGTGAGACAAGAGACCCAGTACTTC
v_call: TRBV9; clone_size: .; d_call: TRBD1; j_call: TRBJ1-1; cdr3_aa: CASSLIGQENTEAFF; cdr3_nt: TGTGCCAGCAGCCTTATTGGACAGGAGAACACTGAAGCTTTCTTT
v_call: TRBV7-9; clone_size: .; d_call: .; j_call: TRBJ1-2; cdr3_aa: CASSLGLGASYGYTF; cdr3_nt: TGTGCCAGCAGCTTAGGGTTGGGGGCTTCCTATGGCTACACCTTC
v_call: TRBV29-1; clone_size: .; d_call: TRBD1; j_call: TRBJ1-2; cdr3_aa: CSVDRGRVIGYTF; cdr3_nt: TGCAGCGTCGACAGGGGGCGCGTTATCGGCTACACCTTC
v_call: TRBV6-1; clone_size: .; d_call: TRBD2; j_call: TRBJ2-7; cdr3_aa: CASSEAASGSLNLVGEQYF; cdr3_nt: TGTGCCAGCAGTGAAGCGGCTAGCGGATCACTTAATCTAGTAGGCGAGCAGTACTTC
v_call: TRBV18; clone_size: once; d_call: .; j_call: TRBJ2-3; cdr3_aa: CASSLQDRTDTQYF; cdr3_nt: TGTGCCAGCTCACTACAGGACCGGACAGATACGCAGTATTTT
v_call: TRBV20-1; clone_size: .; d_call: .; j_call: TRBJ2-5; cdr3_aa: CSVGVQETQYF; cdr3_nt: TGCAGCGTAGGGGTACAAGAGACCCAGTACTTC
v_call: TRBV5-1; clone_size: .; d_call: .; j_call: TRBJ2-2; cdr3_aa: CASSRQGTGELFF; cdr3_nt: TGCGCCAGCTCGCGACAAGGCACCGGGGAGCTGTTTTTT
v_call: TRBV6-4; clone_size: .; d_call: .; j_call: TRBJ2-7; cdr3_aa: CASSDVGAEQYF; cdr3_nt: TGTGCCAGCAGTGACGTTGGGGCCGAGCAGTACTTC
v_call: TRBV2; clone_size: .; d_call: .; j_call: TRBJ2-3; cdr3_aa: CASSDDRNTDTQYF; cdr3_nt: TGTGCCAGCAGTGATGACAGGAACACAGATACGCAGTATTTT
v_call: TRBV6-5; clone_size: once; d_call: .; j_call: TRBJ2-1; cdr3_aa: CASSYVSGSSYNEQFF; cdr3_nt: TGTGCCAGCAGTTACGTTAGCGGCAGCTCCTACAATGAGCAGTTCTTC
v_call: TRBV7-8; clone_size: .; d_call: .; j_call: TRBJ2-7; cdr3_aa: CASSLRDLSYEQYF; cdr3_nt: TGTGCCAGCAGCTTACGGGACTTGAGCTACGAGCAGTACTTC
v_call: TRBV12-5; clone_size: .; d_call: .; j_call: TRBJ2-3; cdr3_aa: CASVLSGGDTQYF; cdr3_nt: TGTGCTAGTGTCCTCTCCGGGGGAGATACGCAGTATTTT
v_call: TRBV19; clone_size: .; d_call: .; j_call: TRBJ1-1; cdr3_aa: CASSIDPWNTEAFF; cdr3_nt: TGTGCCAGTAGTATAGATCCTTGGAACACTGAAGCTTTCTTT
v_call: TRBV28; clone_size: .; d_call: TRBD1; j_call: TRBJ2-2; cdr3_aa: CASSSGGQGRSGELFF; cdr3_nt: TGTGCCAGCAGTTCGGGGGGACAGGGGAGATCCGGGGAGCTGTTTTTT
v_call: TRBV19; clone_size: .; d_call: TRBD2; j_call: TRBJ2-5; cdr3_aa: CASSIVHLAGVAETQYF; cdr3_nt: TGTGCCAGTAGTATCGTCCATCTAGCGGGAGTCGCGGAGACCCAGTACTTC
v_call: TRBV5-4; clone_size: .; d_call: .; j_call: TRBJ2-3; cdr3_aa: CASSLMAGTDTQYF; cdr3_nt: TGTGCCAGCAGCTTGATGGCGGGCACAGATACGCAGTATTTT
v_call: TRBV11-3; clone_size: .; d_call: TRBD1; j_call: TRBJ2-7; cdr3_aa: CASSPNRGPLDF; cdr3_nt: TGTGCCAGCAGCCCCAACAGGGGCCCTTTGGACTTC
v_call: TRBV2; clone_size: .; d_call: .; j_call: TRBJ1-2; cdr3_aa: CASSESEGGDGYTF; cdr3_nt: TGTGCCAGCAGTGAGTCGGAGGGTGGCGATGGCTACACCTTC
v_call: TRBV19; clone_size: .; d_call: TRBD1; j_call: TRBJ2-7; cdr3_aa: CASSIGTATYEQYF; cdr3_nt: TGTGCCAGTAGTATCGGGACAGCCACCTACGAGCAGTACTTC
v_call: TRBV5-1; clone_size: .; d_call: TRBD1; j_call: TRBJ1-4; cdr3_aa: CASSMGQGAEKLFF; cdr3_nt: TGCGCCAGCAGCATGGGACAGGGGGCTGAAAAACTGTTTTTT
v_call: TRBV19; clone_size: .; d_call: TRBD1; j_call: TRBJ2-7; cdr3_aa: CASSTRQGSEQYF; cdr3_nt: TGTGCCAGTAGTACGCGACAGGGTTCCGAGCAGTACTTC
v_call: TRBV7-9; clone_size: once; d_call: .; j_call: TRBJ2-7; cdr3_aa: CASSADWYEQYF; cdr3_nt: TGTGCCAGCAGCGCGGACTGGTACGAGCAGTACTTC
v_call: TRBV6-1; clone_size: once; d_call: TRBD2; j_call: TRBJ2-1; cdr3_aa: CASAAGEVNEQFF; cdr3_nt: TGTGCCAGCGCGGCGGGAGAGGTCAATGAGCAGTTCTTC
v_call: TRBV5-1; clone_size: .; d_call: .; j_call: TRBJ2-6; cdr3_aa: CASSLGVAGANVLTF; cdr3_nt: TGCGCCAGCAGCTTGGGAGTAGCTGGGGCCAACGTCCTGACTTTC
v_call: TRBV28; clone_size: .; d_call: .; j_call: TRBJ2-7; cdr3_aa: CASRPSGITYEQYF; cdr3_nt: TGTGCCAGCAGACCGTCGGGGATTACCTACGAGCAGTACTTC
v_call: TRBV28; clone_size: once; d_call: .; j_call: TRBJ1-5; cdr3_aa: CASSPIDTLSNQPQHF; cdr3_nt: TGTGCCAGCAGTCCAATCGACACGCTAAGCAATCAGCCCCAGCATTTT
v_call: TRBV5-4; clone_size: .; d_call: .; j_call: TRBJ2-7; cdr3_aa: CASSFGAHEQYF; cdr3_nt: TGTGCCAGCAGCTTTGGGGCCCACGAGCAGTACTTC
v_call: TRBV7-3; clone_size: .; d_call: .; j_call: TRBJ2-5; cdr3_aa: CASSHPEGTQYF; cdr3_nt: TGTGCCAGCAGCCACCCGGAGGGGACCCAGTACTTC
v_call: TRBV5-5; clone_size: once; d_call: .; j_call: TRBJ2-1; cdr3_aa: CAGGLSNEQFF; cdr3_nt: TGTGCCGGAGGACTATCAAATGAGCAGTTCTTC
v_call: TRBV29-1; clone_size: .; d_call: TRBD2; j_call: TRBJ2-3; cdr3_aa: CSVALAGADTQYF; cdr3_nt: TGCAGCGTTGCACTAGCGGGAGCAGATACGCAGTATTTT
v_call: TRBV7-9; clone_size: .; d_call: TRBD1; j_call: TRBJ1-2; cdr3_aa: CASSSKGQGAYGYTF; cdr3_nt: TGTGCCAGCAGCTCTAAGGGACAGGGGGCCTATGGCTACACCTTC
v_call: TRBV6-5; clone_size: .; d_call: .; j_call: TRBJ2-3; cdr3_aa: CASSPFRGTADTQYF; cdr3_nt: TGTGCCAGCAGTCCCTTCCGGGGAACGGCAGATACGCAGTATTTT
v_call: TRBV11-1; clone_size: .; d_call: TRBD2; j_call: TRBJ2-1; cdr3_aa: CASSLGGGYNEQFF; cdr3_nt: TGTGCCAGCAGCTTAGGGGGGGGTTACAATGAGCAGTTCTTC
v_call: TRBV15; clone_size: .; d_call: .; j_call: TRBJ1-3; cdr3_aa: CATSRDLTGSGNTIYF; cdr3_nt: TGTGCCACCAGCAGAGATTTAACGGGTTCGGGAAACACCATATATTTT
v_call: TRBV6-4; clone_size: .; d_call: .; j_call: TRBJ1-2; cdr3_aa: CASSDHGQSSGYTF; cdr3_nt: TGTGCCAGCAGTGACCACGGACAGTCGAGTGGCTACACCTTC
v_call: TRBV19; clone_size: .; d_call: TRBD2; j_call: TRBJ2-1; cdr3_aa: CATTTLTSDYNEQFF; cdr3_nt: TGTGCCACCACGACGCTAACTAGCGACTACAATGAGCAGTTCTTC
v_call: TRBV4-1; clone_size: .; d_call: TRBD1; j_call: TRBJ2-7; cdr3_aa: CASSLTGTGGYEQYF; cdr3_nt: TGCGCCAGCAGTCTTACCGGGACAGGGGGCTACGAGCAGTACTTC
v_call: TRBV27; clone_size: once; d_call: .; j_call: TRBJ1-5; cdr3_aa: CASSLAFNQPQHF; cdr3_nt: TGTGCCAGCAGTTTAGCGTTCAATCAGCCCCAGCATTTT
v_call: TRBV4-2; clone_size: .; d_call: TRBD1; j_call: TRBJ2-3; cdr3_aa: CASSQVGQPTDTQYF; cdr3_nt: TGTGCCAGCAGCCAAGTGGGACAGCCCACAGATACGCAGTATTTT
v_call: TRBV29-1; clone_size: .; d_call: TRBD1; j_call: TRBJ1-2; cdr3_aa: CSGGQGQSYGYTF; cdr3_nt: TGCAGCGGGGGACAGGGTCAATCGTATGGCTACACCTTC
v_call: TRBV6-4; clone_size: .; d_call: TRBD2; j_call: TRBJ2-6; cdr3_aa: CASSDSGGDSGANVLTF; cdr3_nt: TGTGCCAGCAGTGACTCCGGGGGGGACTCTGGGGCCAACGTCCTGACTTTC
v_call: TRBV7-3; clone_size: .; d_call: TRBD2; j_call: TRBJ2-7; cdr3_aa: CASSLAAGVIYEQYF; cdr3_nt: TGTGCCAGCAGCTTAGCTGCGGGAGTCATATACGAGCAGTACTTC
v_call: TRBV29-1; clone_size: .; d_call: TRBD1; j_call: TRBJ2-7; cdr3_aa: CSAVGTGRDEQYF; cdr3_nt: TGCAGCGCCGTCGGGACAGGGAGGGACGAGCAGTACTTC
v_call: TRBV9; clone_size: .; d_call: TRBD2; j_call: TRBJ2-1; cdr3_aa: CASSAGTSRYNEQFF; cdr3_nt: TGTGCCAGCAGCGCCGGGACTAGCAGATACAATGAGCAGTTCTTC
v_call: TRBV30; clone_size: .; d_call: TRBD1; j_call: TRBJ1-1; cdr3_aa: CAWSGRTGNTEAFF; cdr3_nt: TGTGCCTGGAGTGGGCGGACAGGGAACACTGAAGCTTTCTTT
v_call: TRBV25-1; clone_size: .; d_call: .; j_call: TRBJ1-2; cdr3_aa: CASSESGRGGGYTF; cdr3_nt: TGTGCCAGCAGTGAATCGGGGAGGGGCGGCGGCTACACCTTC
v_call: TRBV6-1; clone_size: .; d_call: .; j_call: TRBJ2-3; cdr3_aa: CASSEAGGTDTQYF; cdr3_nt: TGTGCCAGCAGTGAAGCGGGAGGCACAGATACGCAGTATTTT